This T cell receptor (beta chain) originates from a study of shared clonotypes between healthy human individuals. On the study more broadly: Each donor contributed plates that comprised three CD4 naive, three CD4 memory, two CD8 naive and one CD8 memory.

Germline V lookup: CDR1 SGHDT, CDR2 YYEEEE. This CDR3 has 14 amino acids. Trimming pared 0 bases from V and 1 base from J, leaving 7 bases between. General observations from the study: The sharing of approximately 4.6% of naive CD4 clonotypes was seen across several donors.

Healthy HIV-negative adults with no recent acute infections or vaccinations were recruited as donors. All the donors were Caucasian adults who lived in Nashville, Tennessee. Some clones are missing from TCRdb's copy, which holds only in-frame ones; the method was immunoSEQ multiplex PCR. The table lists 2,100,000 or so clones, more than 90% of them singletons. About this clone itself: What it binds is not known.

The sequenced sample consisted of naive CD4+ T cells sorted from blood. The subset is: CD45RA+ positively selected. The V call is TRBV5-6, the J call TRBJ1-2; D uncertain. The clonotype comes from a man between 18 and 35 years old in good health. This CDR3 is CASSLAGVNYGYTF. The CDR3 DNA reads as TGTGCCAGCAGCTTGGCCGGCGTTAACTATGGCTACACCTTC.